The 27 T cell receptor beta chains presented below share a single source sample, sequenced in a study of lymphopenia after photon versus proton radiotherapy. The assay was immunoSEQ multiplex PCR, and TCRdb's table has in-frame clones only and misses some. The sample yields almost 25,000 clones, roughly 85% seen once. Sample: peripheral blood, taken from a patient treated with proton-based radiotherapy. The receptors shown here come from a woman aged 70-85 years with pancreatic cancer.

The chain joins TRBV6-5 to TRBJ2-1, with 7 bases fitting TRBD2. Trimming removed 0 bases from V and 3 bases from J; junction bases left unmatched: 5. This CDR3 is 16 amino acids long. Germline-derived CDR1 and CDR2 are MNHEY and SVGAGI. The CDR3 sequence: CASSYSRTSVYNEQFF. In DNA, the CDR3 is TGTGCCAGCAGTTACTCTAGAACTAGCGTCTACAATGAGCAGTTCTTC.

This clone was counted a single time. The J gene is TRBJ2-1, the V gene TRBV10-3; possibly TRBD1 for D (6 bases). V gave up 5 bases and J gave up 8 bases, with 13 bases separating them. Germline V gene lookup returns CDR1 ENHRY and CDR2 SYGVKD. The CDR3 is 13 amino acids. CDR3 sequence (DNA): TGTGCCATCAGTATTCAACAGGGTTATGAGCAGTTCTTC. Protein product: CAISIQQGYEQFF.

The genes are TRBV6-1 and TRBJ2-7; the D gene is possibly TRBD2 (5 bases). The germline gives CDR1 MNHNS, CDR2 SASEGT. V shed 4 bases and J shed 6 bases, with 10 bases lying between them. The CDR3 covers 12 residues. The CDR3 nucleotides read TGTGCCAGCAGTGGGAACGGGGTCGAGCAGTACTTC. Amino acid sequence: CASSGNGVEQYF.

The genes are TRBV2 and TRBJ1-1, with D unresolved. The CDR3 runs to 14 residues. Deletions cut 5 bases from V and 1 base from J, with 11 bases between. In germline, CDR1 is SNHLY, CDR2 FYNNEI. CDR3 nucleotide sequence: TGTGCCAGCAGTATGCCCGTGCAGAACACTGAAGCTTTCTTT. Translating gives CASSMPVQNTEAFF.

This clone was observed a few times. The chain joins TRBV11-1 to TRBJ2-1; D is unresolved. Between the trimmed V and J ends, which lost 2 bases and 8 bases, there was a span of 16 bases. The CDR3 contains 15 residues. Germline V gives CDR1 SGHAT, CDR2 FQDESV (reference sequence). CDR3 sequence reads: CASSLPTVRNDEQFF. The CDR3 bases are TGTGCCAGCAGCTTACCTACGGTTAGGAACGATGAGCAGTTCTTC.

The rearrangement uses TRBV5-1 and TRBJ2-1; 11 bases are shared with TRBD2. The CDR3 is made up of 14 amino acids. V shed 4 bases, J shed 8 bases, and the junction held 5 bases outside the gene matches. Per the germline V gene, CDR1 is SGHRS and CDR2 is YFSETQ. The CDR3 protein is CASSKALAGDEQFF. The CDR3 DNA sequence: TGCGCCAGCAGCAAGGCACTAGCGGGAGATGAGCAGTTCTTC.

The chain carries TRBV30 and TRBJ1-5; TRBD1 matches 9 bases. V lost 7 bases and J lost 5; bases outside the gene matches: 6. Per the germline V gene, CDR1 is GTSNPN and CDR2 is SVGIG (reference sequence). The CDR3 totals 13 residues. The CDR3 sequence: CAYSTGGYQPQHF. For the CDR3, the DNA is TGTGCCTACTCGACAGGGGGATATCAGCCCCAGCATTTT.

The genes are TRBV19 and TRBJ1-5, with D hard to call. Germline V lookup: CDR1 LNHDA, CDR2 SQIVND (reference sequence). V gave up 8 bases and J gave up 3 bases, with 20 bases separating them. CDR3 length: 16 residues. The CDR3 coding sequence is TGTGCCAGTGTTGACATTATACGAGGAAACAATCAGCCCCAGCATTTT. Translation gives CASVDIIRGNNQPQHF.

The CDR3 loop reads CASSMGLAGGINEQFF. The DNA of the CDR3 is TGTGCCAGCAGCATGGGACTAGCGGGAGGGATCAATGAGCAGTTCTTC. The chain has TRBV5-4 and TRBJ2-1, with TRBD2 identical over 16 bases. The ends lost 4 bases at V and 6 bases at J; junction bases unmatched: 4. Germline CDR1 reads SGHNT; CDR2 reads YYREEE (reference sequence). The CDR3 spans 16 residues.

CDR3: CASSYRTGGTEAFF. The CDR3, as DNA: TGTGCCAGCAGTTATAGGACAGGGGGCACTGAAGCTTTCTTT. The J gene is TRBJ1-1, the V gene TRBV28; 10 bases agree with TRBD1. With V trimmed by 4 bases and J by 4 bases, 3 bases remained unmatched. This CDR3 contains 14 residues. Germline V gene lookup returns CDR1 MDHEN and CDR2 SYDVKM. Based on the CDR3 plus reference TRBV28 and TRBJ1-1, the full variable domain is DVKVTQSSRYLVKRTGEKVFLECVQDMDHENMFWYRQDPGLGLRLIYFSYDVKMKEKGDIPEGYSVSREKKERFSLILESASTNQTSMYLCASSYRTGGTEAFFGQGTRLTVV.

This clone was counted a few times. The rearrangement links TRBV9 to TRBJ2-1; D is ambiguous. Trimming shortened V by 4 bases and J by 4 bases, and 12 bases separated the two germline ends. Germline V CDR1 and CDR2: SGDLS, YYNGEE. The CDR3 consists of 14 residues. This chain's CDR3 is CASSPESGYNEQFF. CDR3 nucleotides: TGTGCCAGCAGCCCCGAGTCTGGATACAATGAGCAGTTCTTC.

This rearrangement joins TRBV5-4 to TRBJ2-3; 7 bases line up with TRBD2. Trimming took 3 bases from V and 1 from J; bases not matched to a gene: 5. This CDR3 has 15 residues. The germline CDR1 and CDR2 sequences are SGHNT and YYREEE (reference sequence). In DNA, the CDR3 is TGTGCCAGCAGCTCCCAGCGGGGCCGCACAGATACGCAGTATTTT. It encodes CASSSQRGRTDTQYF.

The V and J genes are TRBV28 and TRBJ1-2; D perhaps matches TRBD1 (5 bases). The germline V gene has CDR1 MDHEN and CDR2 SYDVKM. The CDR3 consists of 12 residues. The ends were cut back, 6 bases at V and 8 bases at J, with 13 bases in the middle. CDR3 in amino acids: CASSGGTRGYTF. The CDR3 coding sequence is TGTGCCAGCAGCGGGGGGACTCGAGGCTACACCTTC.

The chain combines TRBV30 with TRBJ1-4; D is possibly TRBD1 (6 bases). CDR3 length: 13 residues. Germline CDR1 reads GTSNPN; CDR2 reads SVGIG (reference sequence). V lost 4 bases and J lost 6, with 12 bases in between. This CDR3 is CAWTRGADEKLFF. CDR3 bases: TGTGCCTGGACAAGGGGGGCGGATGAAAAACTGTTTTTT.

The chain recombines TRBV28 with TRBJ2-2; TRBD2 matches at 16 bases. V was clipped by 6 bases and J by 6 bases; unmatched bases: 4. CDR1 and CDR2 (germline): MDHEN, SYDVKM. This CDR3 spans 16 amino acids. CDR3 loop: CASSLGTSGRAGELFF. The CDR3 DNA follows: TGTGCCAGCAGCCTGGGGACTAGCGGGAGGGCCGGGGAGCTGTTTTTT. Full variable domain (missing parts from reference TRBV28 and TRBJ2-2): DVKVTQSSRYLVKRTGEKVFLECVQDMDHENMFWYRQDPGLGLRLIYFSYDVKMKEKGDIPEGYSVSREKKERFSLILESASTNQTSMYLCASSLGTSGRAGELFFGEGSRLTVL.

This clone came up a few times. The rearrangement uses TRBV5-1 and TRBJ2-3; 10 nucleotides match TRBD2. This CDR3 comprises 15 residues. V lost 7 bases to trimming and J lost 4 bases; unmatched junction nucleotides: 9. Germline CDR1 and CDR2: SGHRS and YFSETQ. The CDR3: CASSTSGISSDTQYF. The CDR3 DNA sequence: TGCGCCAGCTCTACTAGCGGGATTTCGTCAGATACGCAGTATTTT.

The CDR3 DNA sequence: TGCGCCAGCAGCACTACACCGGGGTTACAGGACGAGCAGTACTTC. It yields the protein CASSTTPGLQDEQYF. The rearrangement uses TRBV5-1 and TRBJ2-7; either TRBD1 or TRBD2 may supply D (5 bases each). This CDR3 is built from 15 residues. Germline assignment: CDR1 SGHRS and CDR2 YFSETQ. V lost 4 bases and J lost 5, with 19 bases in between. The entire variable domain, with the rest obtained from reference TRBV5-1 and TRBJ2-7, is as follows: KAGVTQTPRYLIKTRGQQVTLSCSPISGHRSVSWYQQTPGQGLQFLFEYFSETQRNKGNFPGRFSGRQFSNSRSEMNVSTLELGDSALYLCASSTTPGLQDEQYFGPGTRLTVT.

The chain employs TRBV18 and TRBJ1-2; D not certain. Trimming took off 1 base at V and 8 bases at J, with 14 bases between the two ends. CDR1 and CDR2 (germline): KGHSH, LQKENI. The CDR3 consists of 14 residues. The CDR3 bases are TGTGCCAGCTCACCACAAACCCCGGGAGGGGGCTACACCTTC. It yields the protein CASSPQTPGGGYTF. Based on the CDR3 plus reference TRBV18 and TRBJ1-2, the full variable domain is NAGVMQNPRHLVRRRGQEARLRCSPMKGHSHVYWYRQLPEEGLKFMVYLQKENIIDESGMPKERFSAEFPKEGPSILRIQQVVRGDSAAYFCASSPQTPGGGYTFGSGTRLTVV.

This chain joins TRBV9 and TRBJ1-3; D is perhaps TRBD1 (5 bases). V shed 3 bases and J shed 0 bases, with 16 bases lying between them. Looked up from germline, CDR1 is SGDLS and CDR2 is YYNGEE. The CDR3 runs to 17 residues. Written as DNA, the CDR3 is TGTGCCAGCAGCGAGACGTTCGGGGCCTACTCTGGAAACACCATATATTTT. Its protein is CASSETFGAYSGNTIYF.

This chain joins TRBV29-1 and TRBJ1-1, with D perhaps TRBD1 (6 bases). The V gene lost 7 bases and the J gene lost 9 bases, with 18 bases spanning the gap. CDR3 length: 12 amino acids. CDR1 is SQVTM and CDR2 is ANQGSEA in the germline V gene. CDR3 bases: TGCAGCGGGACAACAGGGCAAAGGCAAGCTTTCTTT. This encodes CSGTTGQRQAFF.

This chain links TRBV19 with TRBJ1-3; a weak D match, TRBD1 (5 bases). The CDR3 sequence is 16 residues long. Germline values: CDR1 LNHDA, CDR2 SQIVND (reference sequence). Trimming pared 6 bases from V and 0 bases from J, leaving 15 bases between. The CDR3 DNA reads TGTGCCAGTAGCTTCTTCCGTGGGGGCTCTGGAAACACCATATATTTT. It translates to CASSFFRGGSGNTIYF.

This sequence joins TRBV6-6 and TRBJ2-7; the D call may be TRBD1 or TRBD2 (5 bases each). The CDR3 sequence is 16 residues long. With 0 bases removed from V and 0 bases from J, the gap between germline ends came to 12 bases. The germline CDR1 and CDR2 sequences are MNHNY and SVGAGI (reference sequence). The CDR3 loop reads CASSYSGTVSSYEQYF. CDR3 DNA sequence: TGTGCCAGCAGTTACTCGGGGACGGTGAGCTCCTACGAGCAGTACTTC.

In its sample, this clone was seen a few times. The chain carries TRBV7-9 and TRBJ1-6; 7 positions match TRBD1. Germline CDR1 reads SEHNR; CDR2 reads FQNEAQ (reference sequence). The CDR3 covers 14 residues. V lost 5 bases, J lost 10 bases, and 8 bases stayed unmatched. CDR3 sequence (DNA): TGTGCCAGCAGCCCCAGGGGGAATCTCTCACCCCTCCACTTT. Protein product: CASSPRGNLSPLHF. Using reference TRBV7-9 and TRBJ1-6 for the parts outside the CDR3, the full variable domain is DTGVSQNPRHKITKRGQNVTFRCDPISEHNRLYWYRQTLGQGPEFLTYFQNEAQLEKSRLLSDRFSAERPKGSFSTLEIQRTEQGDSAMYLCASSPRGNLSPLHFGNGTRLTVT.

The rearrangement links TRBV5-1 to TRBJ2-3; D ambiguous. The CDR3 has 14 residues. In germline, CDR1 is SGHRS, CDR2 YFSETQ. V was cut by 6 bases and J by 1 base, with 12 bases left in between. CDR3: CASTTGLGTDTQYF. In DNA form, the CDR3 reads TGCGCCAGCACCACGGGCTTAGGCACAGATACGCAGTATTTT.

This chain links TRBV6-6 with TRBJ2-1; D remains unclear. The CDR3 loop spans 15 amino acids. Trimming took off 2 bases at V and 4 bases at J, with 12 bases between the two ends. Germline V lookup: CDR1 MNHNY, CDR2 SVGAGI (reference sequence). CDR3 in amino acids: CASSYGANPYNEQFF. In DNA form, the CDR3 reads TGTGCCAGCAGTTACGGTGCCAACCCATACAATGAGCAGTTCTTC.

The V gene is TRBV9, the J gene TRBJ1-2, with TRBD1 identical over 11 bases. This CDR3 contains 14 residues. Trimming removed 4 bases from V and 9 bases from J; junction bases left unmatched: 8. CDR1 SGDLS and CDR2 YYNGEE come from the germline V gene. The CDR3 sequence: CASSTTGTGGSYTF. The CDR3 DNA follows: TGTGCCAGCAGCACTACCGGGACAGGGGGTAGCTACACCTTC.

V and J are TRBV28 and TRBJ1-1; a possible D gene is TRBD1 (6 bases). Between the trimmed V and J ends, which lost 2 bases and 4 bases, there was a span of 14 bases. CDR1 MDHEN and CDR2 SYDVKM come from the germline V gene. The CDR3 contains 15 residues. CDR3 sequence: CASSLRGAVSTEAFF. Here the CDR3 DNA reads TGTGCCAGCAGTTTACGGGGGGCCGTTAGCACTGAAGCTTTCTTT.